Listed below are T cell receptor beta chains from one sample, sequenced in a study of T cell repertoires in cytomegalovirus infection. TCRdb re-derived calls from the reads in MiXCR, one entry per CDR3 protein. This repertoire shows some 920,000 distinct CDR3 sequences, around 32% found once; its top ten account for around 15%. Their antigens remain unidentified. This material consisted of cultured CD8+ T cells from PBMCs, taken from culture after CMV antigen stimulation. All receptors derive from a human donor in good health (CMV status not recorded). Some clones in this sample may be carry-over from other donors' samples. The CDR3 runs from the conserved cysteine through the conserved F or W. The D gene is left open where the match is weak. Size values are once, few and many counts, or a class for expanded clones, and some rows have none.

cdr3_aa | d_call | j_call | clone_size | v_call
CASCDRDRGSETQYF | TRBD1 | TRBJ2-5 | once | TRBV7-9
CASSFDRDGFEKLFF | . | TRBJ1-4 | . | TRBV5-5
CASSHLGAGVNNEQFF | TRBD2 | TRBJ2-1 | . | TRBV3-1
CASSRNPKDTQYF | . | TRBJ2-3 | . | TRBV27
CASSLKGHQRGTQYF | . | TRBJ2-5 | . | TRBV12-3/TRBV12-4
CASRAGGGANEQFF | . | TRBJ2-1 | . | TRBV19
CTSSLGFLYTGELFF | . | TRBJ2-2 | . | TRBV27
CASSAGGAGNQPQHF | TRBD1 | TRBJ1-5 | . | TRBV7-9
CASSPPPGQLRSSDTGELFF | TRBD1 | TRBJ2-2 | few | TRBV12-3/TRBV12-4
CASSFSGLREKLFF | . | TRBJ1-4 | . | TRBV11-3
CASSSSMDQETQYF | . | TRBJ2-5 | . | TRBV7-9
CASSPLQGLGTGELFF | . | TRBJ2-2 | . | TRBV7-3
CASSLSTGTNEKLFF | . | TRBJ1-4 | . | TRBV27
CASSLRGLAVDEQFF | TRBD2 | TRBJ2-1 | few | TRBV7-6
CASRGLAGLYNEQFF | TRBD2 | TRBJ2-1 | . | TRBV2
CASSRGEEQYF | . | TRBJ2-7 | few | TRBV14
CASSEGGGVKFF | . | TRBJ2-1 | . | TRBV6-1
CVSSLRAGDTQETQYF | . | TRBJ2-5 | . | TRBV7-3
CASSYSDLAGGLYNEQFF | TRBD2 | TRBJ2-1 | few | TRBV6-5
CSVEGGPGRGYEQYF | . | TRBJ2-7 | . | TRBV29-1
CASTITGAPRDEQYF | TRBD1 | TRBJ2-7 | . | TRBV19
CATSNKVGGQETQYF | . | TRBJ2-5 | . | TRBV24-1
CASSPTTVEQYF | . | TRBJ2-7 | many | TRBV7-6
CASSITGGGYQETQYF | TRBD2 | TRBJ2-5 | few | TRBV7-2
CASSLGTVTGFSEQFF | TRBD1 | TRBJ2-1 | many | TRBV7-8
CASSDYRIGTEAFF | . | TRBJ1-1 | many | TRBV7-2
CASNLPGWESSYNEQFF | . | TRBJ2-1 | . | TRBV7-3
CASSPGPGWDTQYF | . | TRBJ2-3 | many | TRBV7-6
CASSIPGTGGYVEAFF | TRBD1 | TRBJ1-1 | once | TRBV3-1
CASSLRRPGSSYNEQFF | . | TRBJ2-1 | many | TRBV7-6
CASSLARTPNIGELFF | . | TRBJ2-2 | . | TRBV7-6
CTSSFPWGPYNEQFF | . | TRBJ2-1 | . | TRBV28
CASSVGGDQPQHF | . | TRBJ1-5 | once | TRBV27
CSARGLGENEQFF | . | TRBJ2-1 | . | TRBV20-1
CATSERDRRTDTQYF | . | TRBJ2-3 | . | TRBV24-1
CASSPWRKGAGTEELFF | TRBD1 | TRBJ2-2 | . | TRBV11-2
CASSQDSGLAGADTQYF | TRBD2 | TRBJ2-3 | . | TRBV4-1
CASSEPGAHEKLFF | . | TRBJ1-4 | once | TRBV2
CASTLKSRANVLTF | . | TRBJ2-6 | few | TRBV19
CASSLNRGLNTEAFF | TRBD1 | TRBJ1-1 | many | TRBV7-9
CASSRHNYTF | . | TRBJ1-2 | once | TRBV6-2/TRBV6-3
CASSMEQGLYNEQFF | TRBD1 | TRBJ2-1 | . | TRBV19
CASSETGLTYEQYF | . | TRBJ2-7 | many | TRBV12-3/TRBV12-4
CASSPDRSYQETQYF | . | TRBJ2-5 | few | TRBV7-6
CASSSVRGHEFFYGYTF | TRBD1 | TRBJ1-2 | few | TRBV6-6
CASSELGANTGELFF | . | TRBJ2-2 | few | TRBV6-1
CASSLRTLNTEAFF | . | TRBJ1-1 | few | TRBV11-2
CASSPGEGSDEQYF | . | TRBJ2-7 | . | TRBV27
CASSPSGANYGYTF | . | TRBJ1-2 | many | TRBV7-9
CASSQYGANRGFF | . | TRBJ2-1 | . | TRBV5-4
CASSQDRASRNSPLHF | . | TRBJ1-6 | . | TRBV4-3
CATSDYKKDTGELFF | . | TRBJ2-2 | . | TRBV24-1
CASSQEFRVEGANVLTF | . | TRBJ2-6 | . | TRBV3-1
CASSGTKIPLYNEQFF | . | TRBJ2-1 | few | TRBV7-9